Listed below are T cell receptor beta chains from one sample, sequenced in a study of CD8 T cells in ankylosing spondylitis. TCRdb redid the calling of the 5' RACE reads with MiXCR, one entry per CDR3 protein. The sample has about 250,000 distinct CDR3 sequences, about 18% seen once; the top ten hold 25% to 40%. The sample taken for sequencing was blood, either unsorted or a sorted T cell fraction (not recorded which). These receptors all stem from a male donor with ankylosing spondylitis or in good health (not recorded which). Each CDR3 is given with its conserved first and last residue. The order of the fields is clone size, V gene, J gene, D gene, CDR3 DNA, CDR3 protein. The D gene is left open where the match is weak. Only part of the rows carry a size: once, few, many, or a class if the clone is expanded.

size: few
V: TRBV9
J: TRBJ2-1
D: TRBD1
DNA: TGTGCCAGCAGCCCGTGGACAGGAGAGCAGTTCTTC
CDR3: CASSPWTGEQFF

size: few
V: TRBV20-1
J: TRBJ2-3
D: -
DNA: TGCAGTGCAGAACTAGTGGTATTCCCAGATACGCAGTATTTT
CDR3: CSAELVVFPDTQYF

size: many
V: TRBV6-1
J: TRBJ2-1
D: TRBD2
DNA: TGTGCCAGCAGCGTCGGGCGGGGGGTTACGATTAATGAGCAGTTCTTC
CDR3: CASSVGRGVTINEQFF

size: -
V: TRBV5-1
J: TRBJ2-5
D: -
DNA: TGCGCCAGCAGCTCCTGGAACCAAGAGACCCAGTACTTC
CDR3: CASSSWNQETQYF

size: -
V: TRBV7-6
J: TRBJ1-1
D: TRBD1
DNA: TGTGCCAGCAGCTTATGGGGCAGGGGGCTTGTCACTGAAGCTTTCTTT
CDR3: CASSLWGRGLVTEAFF

size: -
V: TRBV5-5
J: TRBJ2-1
D: -
DNA: TGTGCCAGCAGCCCTTATAGCTCCTACAATGAGCAGTTCTTC
CDR3: CASSPYSSYNEQFF

size: few
V: TRBV5-5
J: TRBJ2-5
D: TRBD1
DNA: TGTGCCAGCAGCTTGGTGGGACAGGGGGTAGAGACCCAGTACTTC
CDR3: CASSLVGQGVETQYF

size: -
V: TRBV4-2
J: TRBJ2-4
D: -
DNA: TGTGCCAGCAGCCCCCAGGGGATTACTGCGGACATTCAGTACTTC
CDR3: CASSPQGITADIQYF

size: -
V: TRBV5-1
J: TRBJ2-1
D: -
DNA: TGCGCCAGCACACCGGACTGGATTGAGCAGTTCTTC
CDR3: CASTPDWIEQFF

size: many
V: TRBV4-1
J: TRBJ1-6
D: -
DNA: TGCGCCAGCAGCCAAGGAGTATATAATTCACCCCTCCACTTT
CDR3: CASSQGVYNSPLHF

size: -
V: TRBV29-1
J: TRBJ2-7
D: -
DNA: TGCAGCGTTGAAACAGGGGCGAGCGGGTCCTACGAGCAGTACTTC
CDR3: CSVETGASGSYEQYF

size: -
V: TRBV28
J: TRBJ2-1
D: -
DNA: TGTGCCAGCAGTTTTGCGGCCGATAATGAGCAGTTCTTC
CDR3: CASSFAADNEQFF

size: few
V: TRBV5-1
J: TRBJ2-3
D: TRBD2
DNA: TGCGCCAGCAGCCAGACTAGCGGGAGTAATACGCAGTATTTT
CDR3: CASSQTSGSNTQYF

size: -
V: TRBV6-1
J: TRBJ1-2
D: -
DNA: TGTGCCAGCCTTGTCGGGACATCTTATAACTATGGCTACACCTTC
CDR3: CASLVGTSYNYGYTF

size: few
V: TRBV20-1
J: TRBJ2-1
D: -
DNA: TGCAGTGCTAGAGACGAGGGGCGGACCACCTACAATGAGCAGTTCTTC
CDR3: CSARDEGRTTYNEQFF

size: -
V: TRBV29-1
J: TRBJ2-1
D: -
DNA: TGCAGCGTTGAAGGTTTCAACAGCTCCTACAATGAGCAGTTCTTC
CDR3: CSVEGFNSSYNEQFF

size: few
V: TRBV28
J: TRBJ2-7
D: -
DNA: TGTGCCAGCAGCCCCAAGTTGAGGACGTCCTACGAGCAGTACTTC
CDR3: CASSPKLRTSYEQYF

size: few
V: TRBV6-1
J: TRBJ2-7
D: -
DNA: TGTGCCAGCAGCGGACAGAACTCCTACGAGCAGTACTTC
CDR3: CASSGQNSYEQYF

size: once
V: TRBV6-1
J: TRBJ2-2
D: -
DNA: TGTGCCAGCAGTGAAGAAGGCAGGGCGCCCTTTGCCACCGGGGAGCTGTTTTTT
CDR3: CASSEEGRAPFATGELFF

size: many
V: TRBV10-3
J: TRBJ2-3
D: -
DNA: TGTGCCATCAGTGAGTTGGTCGCAGATACGCAGTATTTT
CDR3: CAISELVADTQYF

size: -
V: TRBV19
J: TRBJ2-3
D: -
DNA: TGTGCCAGTATGCGATCTTGGGGCACAGATACGCAGTATTTT
CDR3: CASMRSWGTDTQYF

size: -
V: TRBV5-1
J: TRBJ2-1
D: -
DNA: TGCGCCAGCAGCTTGCATAGCGAGACCTACAATGAGCAGTTCTTC
CDR3: CASSLHSETYNEQFF

size: -
V: TRBV7-9
J: TRBJ1-5
D: -
DNA: TGTGCCAGCAGCAGCGGGACACATAGCAATCAGCCCCAGCATTTT
CDR3: CASSSGTHSNQPQHF

size: few
V: TRBV2
J: TRBJ2-3
D: TRBD1
DNA: TGTGCCAGCAGTGATCCGGACAGGGCTAGCACAGATACGCAGTATTTT
CDR3: CASSDPDRASTDTQYF

size: -
V: TRBV7-7
J: TRBJ2-5
D: TRBD1
DNA: TGTGCTAGCAGCTTAGCCGGACAGGGGCGGTTTGAGACCCAGTACTTC
CDR3: CASSLAGQGRFETQYF

size: -
V: TRBV20-1
J: TRBJ1-1
D: TRBD1
DNA: TGCAGTGCTGGGGGGACAGGGTTAGGGTGGGCTTTCTTT
CDR3: CSAGGTGLGWAFF

size: few
V: TRBV24-1
J: TRBJ2-3
D: TRBD1
DNA: TGTGCCACCAGTGCCGAGACAGGGGGCCGCACAGATACGCAGTATTTT
CDR3: CATSAETGGRTDTQYF

size: -
V: TRBV5-6
J: TRBJ1-1
D: -
DNA: TGTGCCAGCGGATATTCACCAATCCTTAGACGGAACACTGAAGCTTTCTTT
CDR3: CASGYSPILRRNTEAFF

size: many
V: TRBV5-1
J: TRBJ2-7
D: -
DNA: TGCGCCAGCAGCTCTAGGACCCGGACCTACGAGCAGTACTTC
CDR3: CASSSRTRTYEQYF

size: few
V: TRBV20-1
J: TRBJ1-5
D: TRBD1
DNA: TGCAGTGTCTTCGGACAGGGGGCAATGGAACAGCCCCAGCATTTT
CDR3: CSVFGQGAMEQPQHF

size: -
V: TRBV27
J: TRBJ2-5
D: TRBD1
DNA: TGTGCCAGCAGTTTCCCTACAGGGGGGGAGACCCAGTACTTC
CDR3: CASSFPTGGETQYF

size: few
V: TRBV5-1
J: TRBJ2-5
D: -
DNA: TGCGCCAGCAGCTCGACAAATCAAGAGACCCAGTACTTC
CDR3: CASSSTNQETQYF

size: many
V: TRBV15
J: TRBJ2-1
D: -
DNA: TGTGCCACCAGCACTCCGGAGGGCCACGAGTACAATGAGCAGTTCTTC
CDR3: CATSTPEGHEYNEQFF

size: -
V: TRBV19
J: TRBJ2-2
D: TRBD1
DNA: TGTGCCAGTAGACTCCAGGGGGATGGAACCGGGGAGCTGTTTTTT
CDR3: CASRLQGDGTGELFF

size: -
V: TRBV9
J: TRBJ2-1
D: TRBD2
DNA: TGTGCCAGCAGCGTAGTCGCTAGCGGGAGAAGGCAGTTCTTC
CDR3: CASSVVASGRRQFF

size: -
V: TRBV10-3
J: TRBJ1-1
D: -
DNA: TGTGCCATCAGTGAGCATGTGGGGCCGGGCACTGAAGCTTTCTTT
CDR3: CAISEHVGPGTEAFF

size: -
V: TRBV7-9
J: TRBJ2-2
D: -
DNA: TGTGCCAGCAGCTTCGGACTGGGGAAGGAGCTGTTTTTT
CDR3: CASSFGLGKELFF

size: -
V: TRBV12-3/TRBV12-4
J: TRBJ1-3
D: -
DNA: TGTGCCAGCAGTTTTTCGGGAGCTGGAAACACCATATATTTT
CDR3: CASSFSGAGNTIYF

size: -
V: TRBV12-3/TRBV12-4
J: TRBJ2-3
D: TRBD2
DNA: TGTGCCAGCAGTTACAGGAAAGCGGGAGTCACAGATACGCAGTATTTT
CDR3: CASSYRKAGVTDTQYF

size: many
V: TRBV14
J: TRBJ2-3
D: -
DNA: TGTGCCAGCAGCCAAGTAACTGGGACAGATACGCAGTATTTT
CDR3: CASSQVTGTDTQYF

size: many
V: TRBV10-3
J: TRBJ1-2
D: TRBD1
DNA: TGTGCCATCAGTGACCCGGGACAGGGTATGTTTGGCTATGGCTACACCTTC
CDR3: CAISDPGQGMFGYGYTF

size: many
V: TRBV27
J: TRBJ2-7
D: TRBD1
DNA: TGTGCCAGCAGTACGAGGACAGGGTTCTACGAGCAGTACTTC
CDR3: CASSTRTGFYEQYF

size: -
V: TRBV12-3/TRBV12-4
J: TRBJ2-7
D: TRBD1
DNA: TGTGCCAGCAGTTCGGCAGGGGGCTACGAGCAGTACTTC
CDR3: CASSSAGGYEQYF

size: many
V: TRBV6-1
J: TRBJ2-2
D: -
DNA: TGTGCCAGCAGCCCCGAGAGAGCCTCGAACACCGGGGAGCTGTTTTTT
CDR3: CASSPERASNTGELFF

size: few
V: TRBV9
J: TRBJ2-7
D: TRBD1
DNA: TGTGCCAGCAGCGTAGCGGACAGGGGCTACGAGCAGTACTTC
CDR3: CASSVADRGYEQYF

size: few
V: TRBV12-3/TRBV12-4
J: TRBJ2-7
D: -
DNA: TGTGCCAGCAGTTTTATCGGGACGGCTATCCACGAGCAGTACTTC
CDR3: CASSFIGTAIHEQYF

size: -
V: TRBV5-6
J: TRBJ1-4
D: -
DNA: TGTGCCAGCAGCTTGGTAGGGGGATCTGAAGAAAAACTGTTTTTT
CDR3: CASSLVGGSEEKLFF

size: few
V: TRBV29-1
J: TRBJ2-7
D: TRBD2
DNA: TGCAGCGCCGAGGCGGGGGGGACCACAGAGCAGTACTTC
CDR3: CSAEAGGTTEQYF

size: many
V: TRBV4-1
J: TRBJ2-1
D: TRBD2
DNA: TGCGCCAGCAGCCAGATACTAGCGGGGCTCTACAATGAGCAGTTCTTC
CDR3: CASSQILAGLYNEQFF

size: few
V: TRBV29-1
J: TRBJ2-3
D: TRBD2
DNA: TGCAGCGTTGAAGATCCCCTCGTACTAGCGGGAGTTCAAGATACGCAGTATTTT
CDR3: CSVEDPLVLAGVQDTQYF

size: many
V: TRBV20-1
J: TRBJ2-7
D: TRBD1
DNA: TGCAGTGCTAGAGACCCAGGGACAGACTACGAGCAGTACTTC
CDR3: CSARDPGTDYEQYF

size: few
V: TRBV13
J: TRBJ2-7
D: -
DNA: TGTGCCAGCAGGGAAAGGAAGGTCGGCTACGAGCAGTACTTC
CDR3: CASRERKVGYEQYF